The next 20 T cell receptor beta chains were all read from a single sample in a study of T-cell memory formation after mild COVID-19. Using its own MiXCR run on the 5' RACE reads, TCRdb lists one record per CDR3 protein. The sample yields a few hundred thousand distinct CDR3 sequences, around 19% seen once. Sequences were obtained from PBMCs or a T cell subset sorted from them (not recorded which). Receptors were obtained from a man between 18 and 29 years old who had mild COVID-19 (a few samples of this study predate the infection). Cell type and time point are not known.

This clonotype appeared a single time. The chain is built from TRBV20-1 and TRBJ2-7; D may be TRBD1 (6 bases). Trimming shortened V by 3 bases and J by 6 bases, and 15 bases separated the two germline ends. The CDR3 sequence is 13 residues long. CDR1 is DFQATT, CDR2 SNEGSKA, per germline (reference sequence). Here the CDR3 reads CSARDSRRLEQYV. The CDR3 coding sequence is TGCAGTGCTAGGGACAGCCGCCGCCTCGAGCAGTACGTC.

The chain combines TRBV4-1 with TRBJ2-1; 7 bases are shared with TRBD2. The CDR3 runs 16 residues. Germline lookup yields CDR1 MGHRA and CDR2 YSYEKL. V shed 7 bases and J 9 bases; nucleotides not matched to a gene: 18. The CDR3: CASTSYERGLDREQFF. The CDR3 DNA reads as TGCGCCAGCACCAGCTACGAGCGGGGCCTGGATCGTGAGCAGTTCTTC.

This clonotype was counted only a few times. The V call is TRBV7-2, the J call TRBJ1-6; the D is unclear. Trimming took 1 base from V and 6 from J, leaving 10 bases between them. Germline V lookup: CDR1 SGHTA, CDR2 FQGNSA. The CDR3 extends over 15 amino acids. CDR3 residues: CASSLVRQINSPLHF. The DNA of the CDR3 is TGTGCCAGCAGCTTAGTTCGCCAAATTAATTCACCCCTCCACTTT.

The table lists this clonotype with a few counts. The CDR3 nucleotides are TGTGCCAGCAGCCAGGGACTAGCGGGGGAAGGCCACGAGCAGTACTTC. Translated: CASSQGLAGEGHEQYF. The genes are TRBV3-1 and TRBJ2-7, with 14 bases lining up with TRBD2. Germline V gene data show CDR1 as LGHDT and CDR2 as YNNKEL (reference sequence). The J segment lost 5 bases and the V segment lost 3 bases, leaving 6 bases of the junction unmatched. The CDR3 consists of 16 residues.

This clonotype was detected only a few times. The rearrangement joins TRBV5-5 to TRBJ2-7; unclear D gene. V was trimmed by 2 bases and J by 5 bases, leaving 8 bases between them. This CDR3 comprises 12 residues. Germline CDR1 and CDR2: SGHKS and YYEKEE (reference sequence). DNA for the CDR3: TGTGCCAGCAGCTTAGAGGTAAACGAGCAGTACTTC. Residues: CASSLEVNEQYF.

Ten or more counts support this clonotype. The V call is TRBV20-1, the J call TRBJ2-7; D is unclear. The V gene lost 7 bases and the J gene lost 0 bases, with 10 bases spanning the gap. The CDR3 has 12 residues. Germline V gives CDR1 DFQATT, CDR2 SNEGSKA (reference sequence). The CDR3 DNA is TGCAGTGTTGAGGATCTCTCCTACGAGCAGTACTTC. Protein product: CSVEDLSYEQYF.

This sequence joins TRBV18 and TRBJ1-1; the match to TRBD1 covers 8 bases. The CDR3 spans 15 residues. Germline values: CDR1 KGHSH, CDR2 LQKENI. The junction had 8 bases not matched to a gene; V was cut back by 4 bases and J by 4 bases. CDR3 nucleotides: TGTGCCAGCTCACAAGGACAGGGAGGAGGCACTGAAGCTTTCTTT. Translated: CASSQGQGGGTEAFF.

This clonotype came up a few times. This sequence joins TRBV7-2 and TRBJ2-7, with D unclear. The CDR3 runs 13 residues. V was shortened by 0 bases and J by 6 bases, with 9 bases between the two germline ends. Germline V gene data show CDR1 as SGHTA and CDR2 as FQGNSA. Here the CDR3 DNA reads TGTGCCAGCAGCTTAGCGGAACGGAGCGAGCAGTACTTC. Translated, it gives CASSLAERSEQYF.

This clonotype was recorded a few times. The chain has TRBV27 and TRBJ1-2; D is unclear. The CDR3 is made up of 13 amino acids. The V gene's germline CDR1 is MNHEY and CDR2 SMNVEV (reference sequence). Trimming stripped 0 bases from V and 4 bases from J, with 6 bases between. CDR3 DNA sequence: TGTGCCAGCAGTTTATCGAATGGCTATGGCTACACCTTC. This gives the protein CASSLSNGYGYTF.

This clonotype was observed a few times. The V and J genes are TRBV12-3 or TRBV12-4 and TRBJ2-3; D is uncertain. This CDR3 contains 17 residues. Trimming took off 2 bases at V and 1 base at J, with 16 bases between the two ends. CDR3 sequence (DNA): TGTGCCAGCAGTTTAAACGGTGCATGGGTGGGCACAGATACGCAGTATTTT. This gives the protein CASSLNGAWVGTDTQYF.

A few counts support this clonotype. The chain is built from TRBV5-1 and TRBJ2-7; TRBD1 matches at 8 bases. The junction had 4 bases not matched to a gene; V was cut back by 3 bases and J by 5 bases. The CDR3 runs to 13 residues. From germline, CDR1 is SGHRS and CDR2 YFSETQ. CDR3 DNA: TGCGCCAGCAGCTCGGGACAGGAGAACGAGCAGTACGTC. This encodes CASSSGQENEQYV.

In this sample, this clonotype turned up once. The gene calls are TRBV12-3 or TRBV12-4 and TRBJ1-5; 10 positions match TRBD1. With V trimmed by 1 base and J by 7 bases, 4 bases remained unmatched. This CDR3 region has 15 residues. Written as DNA, the CDR3 is TGTGCCAGCAGTTTAGTGGGGACAGGGGAACAGCCCCAGCATTTT. Translated, it gives CASSLVGTGEQPQHF.

This clonotype was recorded at least ten times. The gene calls are TRBV7-2 and TRBJ2-7; 9 bases are a match to TRBD2. The V gene end was trimmed by 3 bases and the J gene end by 3 bases; junction bases not matched to a gene: 6. From germline, CDR1 is SGHTA and CDR2 FQGNSA. There are 15 residues in the CDR3. The CDR3 DNA sequence: TGTGCCAGCAGCTTTAGCGGGGGACCGTTCTACGAGCAGTACGTC. It codes for CASSFSGGPFYEQYV.

The chain links TRBV10-2 to TRBJ2-3; D may be TRBD2 (5 bases). Germline-derived CDR1 and CDR2 are WSHSY and SAAADI. The CDR3 extends over 15 amino acids. V lost 6 bases, J lost 2 bases, and 15 bases lay in between. In nucleotides, the CDR3 is TGCGCCAGCAGGGGAGCTTACAGATACACAGATACGCAGTATTTT. Amino acids: CASRGAYRYTDTQYF.

This clonotype was picked up a small number of times. In this CDR3 the conserved last residue, phenylalanine or tryptophan, is missing, so a read error is likely. The DNA is omitted, as the CDR3 cannot be located on it reliably, and the CDR3 follows TCRdb's listing. The chain is built from TRBV7-8 and TRBJ2-5; TRBD2 is the table's D call, not checked against the DNA. Germline loops: CDR1 SGHVS, CDR2 FQNEAQ. The CDR3 comprises 12 residues, both ends counted. CDR3 sequence: CASSLRAGPRVI.

This clonotype was observed a few times. The chain uses TRBV7-8 and TRBJ2-5; the D is unclear. Trimming removed 5 bases from V and 5 bases from J, with 12 bases in between. This CDR3 contains 13 residues. CDR1 and CDR2 (germline): SGHVS, FQNEAQ. CDR3 DNA: TGTGCCAGCAGCCCGAGGCGGCGTGAGACCCAGTACTTC. Translating gives CASSPRRRETQYF. The full variable domain, completed using reference TRBV7-8 and TRBJ2-5, is GAGVSQSPRYKVAKRGQDVALRCDPISGHVSLFWYQQALGQGPEFLTYFQNEAQLDKSGLPSDRFFAERPEGSVSTLKIQRTQQEDSAVYLCASSPRRRETQYFGPGTRLLVL.

This clonotype was detected ten times or more. The V call is TRBV7-9, the J call TRBJ2-3, with 8 bases matching TRBD2. CDR1 is SEHNR, CDR2 FQNEAQ, per germline (reference sequence). There are 15 residues in the CDR3. V shed 5 bases and J 2 bases; nucleotides not matched to a gene: 6. The CDR3 DNA reads as TGTGCCAGCAGCGCCGGGACTAGTATCACAGATACGCAGTATTTT. This gives the protein CASSAGTSITDTQYF. Combining the CDR3 with reference TRBV7-9 and TRBJ2-3 gives the whole variable domain DTGVSQNPRHKITKRGQNVTFRCDPISEHNRLYWYRQTLGQGPEFLTYFQNEAQLEKSRLLSDRFSAERPKGSFSTLEIQRTEQGDSAMYLCASSAGTSITDTQYFGPGTRLTVL.

This clonotype was seen a few times. An end of the junction does not agree with germline; a read error may underlie this. The rearrangement links TRBV11-3 to TRBJ2-3, with 7 bases identical to TRBD1. Germline assignment: CDR1 SGHNT and CDR2 YENEEA. This CDR3 region has 15 residues. CDR3 bases: TGTGCCAGCAGCCTAGACAGGGCCCACACAGATACGCAGTATTTT. Residues: CASSLDRAHTDTQYF. The complete variable domain, with remaining parts taken from reference TRBV11-3 and TRBJ2-3, reads EAGVVQSPRYKIIEKKQPVAFWCNPISGHNTLYWYLQNLGQGPELLIRYENEEAVDDSQLPKDRFSAERLKGVDSTLKIQPAELGDSAVYLCASSLDRAHTDTQYFGPGTRLTVL.

This chain connects TRBV5-6 to TRBJ2-2; TRBD2 agrees at 14 bases. CDR1 is SGHDT, CDR2 YYEEEE, per germline. J gave up 5 bases and V 4 bases, and 4 bases lay outside the gene matches. The CDR3 covers 16 residues. The CDR3 sequence is CASSEGTSGGTGELFF. The DNA for the CDR3 is TGTGCCAGCAGCGAAGGGACTAGCGGGGGTACCGGGGAGCTGTTTTTT.

The J gene is TRBJ1-2, the V gene TRBV19; 7 bases agree with TRBD1. V trimming: 5 bases; J trimming: 6 bases; junction bases outside the gene matches: 9. There are 14 residues in the CDR3. Germline loops: CDR1 LNHDA, CDR2 SQIVND (reference sequence). The chain's CDR3 is CASSPGQPTDGYTF. CDR3 nucleotide sequence: TGTGCCAGTAGTCCGGGACAGCCCACCGATGGCTACACCTTC.